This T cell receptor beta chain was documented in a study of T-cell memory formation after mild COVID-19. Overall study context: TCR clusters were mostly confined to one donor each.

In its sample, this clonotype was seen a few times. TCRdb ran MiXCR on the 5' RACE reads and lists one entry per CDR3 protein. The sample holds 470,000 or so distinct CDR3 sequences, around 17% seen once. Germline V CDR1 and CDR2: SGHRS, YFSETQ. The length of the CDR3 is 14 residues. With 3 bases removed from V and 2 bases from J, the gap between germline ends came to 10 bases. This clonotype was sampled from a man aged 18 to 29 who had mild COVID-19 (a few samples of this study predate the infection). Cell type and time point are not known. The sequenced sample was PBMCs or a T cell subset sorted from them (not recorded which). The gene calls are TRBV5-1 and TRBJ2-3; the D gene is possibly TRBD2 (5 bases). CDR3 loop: CASSSDSYTDTQYF. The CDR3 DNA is TGCGCCAGCAGCTCGGACTCGTACACAGATACGCAGTATTTT.